A few counts support the clone carrying this TCR beta chain. No antigen is known for it. The sample is drawn from a study of T-cell memory formation after mild COVID-19. TCRdb redid the calling of the 5' RACE reads with MiXCR, one entry per CDR3 protein. The data show 300,000 or so distinct CDR3 sequences, roughly 15% seen once. V gave up 4 bases and J gave up 8 bases, with 17 bases separating them. Germline values: CDR1 DFQATT, CDR2 SNEGSKA (reference sequence). The length of the CDR3 is 14 residues. Study results and limitations: Prior to infection, memory already included some responding clones, suggesting cross-reactive memory joined.

The receptor was derived from a young man who had mild COVID-19 (a few samples of this study predate the infection). Cell type and time point are not known. Sequenced material: PBMCs or a T cell subset sorted from them (not recorded which). The chain uses TRBV20-1 and TRBJ1-4; D is unclear. CDR3 sequence reads: CSATKLGFDEKLFF. In nucleotides, the CDR3 is TGCAGTGCTACTAAATTGGGCTTTGACGAAAAACTGTTTTTT.